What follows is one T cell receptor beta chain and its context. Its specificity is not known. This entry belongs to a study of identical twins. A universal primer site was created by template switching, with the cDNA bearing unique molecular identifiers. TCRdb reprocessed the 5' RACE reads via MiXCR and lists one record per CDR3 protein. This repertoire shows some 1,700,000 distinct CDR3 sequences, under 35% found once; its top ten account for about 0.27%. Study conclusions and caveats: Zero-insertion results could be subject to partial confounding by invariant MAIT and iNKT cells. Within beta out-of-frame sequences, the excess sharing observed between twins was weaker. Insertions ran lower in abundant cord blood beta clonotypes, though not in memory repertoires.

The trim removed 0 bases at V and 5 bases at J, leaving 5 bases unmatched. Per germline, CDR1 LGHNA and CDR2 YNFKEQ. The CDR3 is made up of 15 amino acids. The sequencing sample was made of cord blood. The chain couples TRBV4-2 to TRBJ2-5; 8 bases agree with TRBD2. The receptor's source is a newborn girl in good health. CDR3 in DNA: TGTGCCAGCAGCCAAGATTCCGGGAGGGGTGAGACCCAGTACTTC. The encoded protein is CASSQDSGRGETQYF.